Included here is one TCR beta chain sequence, with context. V was cut by 5 bases and J by 2 bases, with 19 bases left in between. The CDR3 contains 18 residues. The germline V gene has CDR1 MNHEY and CDR2 SVGEGT. This sample was included in a study of T cell responses to AZD1222 COVID-19 vaccine. The assay was immunoSEQ multiplex PCR, and TCRdb's table has in-frame clones only and misses some. Of 150,000 to 200,000 clones listed, about 91% were seen once; the top ten hold roughly 2.3%. This sequence joins TRBV6-2 or TRBV6-3 and TRBJ2-6; D perhaps matches TRBD2 (5 bases). The sample was peripheral blood, taken on day 0 of AZD1222 vaccination. The receptor was isolated from an adult in good health. Here the CDR3 DNA reads TGTGCCAGCAGTCCGACCAGCGGTCTTACACCTGGGGCCAACGTCCTGACTTTC. It translates to CASSPTSGLTPGANVLTF.